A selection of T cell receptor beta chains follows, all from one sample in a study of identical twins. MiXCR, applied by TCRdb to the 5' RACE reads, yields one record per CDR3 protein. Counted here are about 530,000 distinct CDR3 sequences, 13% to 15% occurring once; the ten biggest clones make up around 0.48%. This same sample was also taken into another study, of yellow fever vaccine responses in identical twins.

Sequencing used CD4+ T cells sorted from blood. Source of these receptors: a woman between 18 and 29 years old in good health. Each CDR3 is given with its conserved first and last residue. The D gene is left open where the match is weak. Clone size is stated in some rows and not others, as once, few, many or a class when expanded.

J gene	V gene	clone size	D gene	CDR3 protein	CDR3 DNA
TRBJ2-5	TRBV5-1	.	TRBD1	CASSMPGQVETQYF	TGCGCCAGCAGCATGCCGGGACAGGTAGAGACCCAGTACTTC
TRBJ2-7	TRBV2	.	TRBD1	CASNPDREMIYEQYF	TGTGCCAGCAACCCGGACAGGGAAATGATCTACGAGCAGTACTTC
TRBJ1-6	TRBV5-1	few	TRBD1	CASSSHWDSNSPLHF	TGCGCCAGCAGCTCACATTGGGACAGCAATTCACCCCTCCACTTT
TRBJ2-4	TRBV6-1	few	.	CASRTSAGTNIQYF	TGTGCCAGCAGGACCTCGGCCGGGACTAACATTCAGTACTTC
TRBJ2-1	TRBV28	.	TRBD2	CASSSLLSGRMWNEQFF	TGTGCCAGCAGTTCTCTACTTAGCGGGAGGATGTGGAATGAGCAGTTCTTC
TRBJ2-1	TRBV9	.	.	CASSVGGLLDSYNEQFF	TGTGCCAGCAGCGTAGGCGGACTATTAGATTCCTACAATGAGCAGTTCTTC
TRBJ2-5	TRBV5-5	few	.	CASSSSGTAETQYF	TGTGCCAGCAGCTCATCCGGGACGGCAGAGACCCAGTACTTC
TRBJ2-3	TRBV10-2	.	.	CASSEQAGGTDTQYF	TGCGCCAGCAGTGAACAGGCAGGGGGCACAGATACGCAGTATTTT
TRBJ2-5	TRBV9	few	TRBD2	CASSVTGGPQETQYF	TGTGCCAGCAGCGTGACGGGAGGGCCCCAAGAGACCCAGTACTTC
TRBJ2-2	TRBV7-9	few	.	CASSPLGSRAGELFF	TGTGCCAGCAGCCCTCTTGGGAGTCGGGCCGGGGAGCTGTTTTTT
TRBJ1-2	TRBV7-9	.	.	CASISTTASNYGYTF	TGTGCCAGCATTTCGACGACAGCCTCTAACTATGGCTACACCTTC
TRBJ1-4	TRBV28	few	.	CASNAQTVYNEKLFF	TGTGCCAGCAACGCACAGACAGTGTATAATGAAAAACTGTTTTTT
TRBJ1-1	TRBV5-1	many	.	CASSGTGHGAEAFF	TGCGCCAGCAGCGGGACGGGACATGGTGCTGAAGCTTTCTTT
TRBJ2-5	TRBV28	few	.	CASSPVGTPTQETQYF	TGTGCCAGCAGCCCTGTCGGGACACCCACCCAAGAGACCCAGTACTTC
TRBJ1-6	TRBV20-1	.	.	CSAREDSNNSPLHF	TGCAGTGCCAGAGAGGACAGCAATAATTCACCCCTCCACTTT
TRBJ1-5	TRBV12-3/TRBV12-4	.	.	CASSLAGQEGNQPQHF	TGTGCCAGCAGTTTAGCGGGTCAGGAGGGCAATCAGCCCCAGCATTTT
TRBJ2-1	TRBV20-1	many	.	CSARRSDPEQFF	TGCAGTGCTAGAAGGTCGGACCCTGAGCAGTTCTTC
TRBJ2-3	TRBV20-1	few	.	CSARDPPAATTDTQYF	TGCAGTGCTAGAGATCCACCAGCGGCTACCACAGATACGCAGTATTTT
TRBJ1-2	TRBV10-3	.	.	CAIRETELIRGYTF	TGTGCCATCAGGGAGACAGAGCTTATTCGTGGCTACACCTTC
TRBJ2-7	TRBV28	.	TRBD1	CASSLLETGGTYEQYF	TGTGCCAGCAGTTTGTTGGAGACAGGGGGTACTTACGAGCAGTACTTC
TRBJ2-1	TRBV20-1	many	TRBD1	CSAHTGADRDEQFF	TGCAGTGCGCATACAGGGGCGGATAGGGATGAGCAGTTCTTC
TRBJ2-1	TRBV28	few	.	CASSLSGPWNEQFF	TGTGCCAGCAGTTTATCCGGGCCCTGGAATGAGCAGTTCTTC
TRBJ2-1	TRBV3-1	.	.	CASSQGLLAWGEQFF	TGTGCCAGCAGCCAAGGGTTGCTAGCGTGGGGTGAGCAGTTCTTC
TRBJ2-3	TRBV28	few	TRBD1	CASSSGQGRLSTDTQYF	TGTGCCAGCAGTTCGGGACAGGGTCGTCTTAGCACAGATACGCAGTATTTT
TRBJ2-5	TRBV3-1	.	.	CASSLRTQGRETQYF	TGTGCCAGCAGCCTACGAACACAGGGTCGGGAGACCCAGTACTTC
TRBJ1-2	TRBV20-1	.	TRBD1	CSAWTGFGYTF	TGCAGTGCGTGGACAGGGTTTGGCTACACCTTC
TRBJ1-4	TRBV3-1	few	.	CASSQDPGGGREKLFF	TGTGCCAGCAGCCAAGATCCCGGAGGGGGGCGTGAAAAACTGTTTTTT
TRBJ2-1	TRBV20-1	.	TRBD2	CSAPLAGMRNEQFF	TGCAGTGCTCCTCTAGCGGGAATGAGGAATGAGCAGTTCTTC
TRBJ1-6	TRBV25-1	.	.	CASGFGNSPLHF	TGTGCCAGCGGGTTCGGCAATTCACCCCTCCACTTT
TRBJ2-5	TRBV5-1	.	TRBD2	CASSSGLAGAIQETQYF	TGCGCCAGCAGCTCGGGACTAGCGGGGGCTATTCAAGAGACCCAGTACTTC
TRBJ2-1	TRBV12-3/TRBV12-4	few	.	CASNPTSDEQFF	TGTGCCAGCAACCCGACTAGTGATGAGCAGTTCTTC
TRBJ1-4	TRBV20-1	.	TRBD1	CSAARTGGGSEKLFF	TGCAGTGCTGCCCGGACAGGGGGGGGATCGGAAAAACTGTTTTTT
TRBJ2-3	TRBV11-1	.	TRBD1	CASSSPGQGGFGTDTQYF	TGTGCCAGCAGCTCACCGGGACAGGGGGGGTTTGGAACAGATACGCAGTATTTT
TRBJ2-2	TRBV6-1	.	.	CASRGDSNTGELFF	TGTGCCAGCAGGGGGGATTCGAACACCGGGGAGCTGTTTTTT
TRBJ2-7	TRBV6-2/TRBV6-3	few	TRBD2	CASSSRGRWGLAGVSGDEQYF	TGTGCCAGCAGTTCCCGCGGGAGGTGGGGACTAGCGGGAGTTTCAGGGGACGAGCAGTACTTC
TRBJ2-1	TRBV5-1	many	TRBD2	CASHTGGSSYNEQFF	TGCGCCAGCCACACGGGCGGGAGCTCCTACAATGAGCAGTTCTTC
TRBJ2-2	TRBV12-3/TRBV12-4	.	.	CASSQIQGSPGELFF	TGTGCCAGCAGCCAGATACAGGGAAGCCCCGGGGAGCTGTTTTTT
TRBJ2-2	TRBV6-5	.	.	CPSSYSWDSGELFF	TGTCCCAGCAGTTACTCATGGGATTCCGGGGAGCTGTTTTTT
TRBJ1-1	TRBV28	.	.	CASSPGSGSTEAFF	TGTGCCAGCAGCCCCGGGTCCGGGTCCACTGAAGCTTTCTTT
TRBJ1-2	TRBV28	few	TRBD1	CASSSPGTVNYGYTF	TGTGCCAGCAGCTCGCCCGGGACAGTGAACTATGGCTACACCTTC
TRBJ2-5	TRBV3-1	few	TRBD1	CASNQKGAQETQYF	TGTGCCAGCAACCAAAAGGGGGCCCAAGAGACCCAGTACTTC
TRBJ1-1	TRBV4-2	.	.	CASSQDRQPNTEAFF	TGTGCCAGCAGCCAAGATAGACAGCCTAACACTGAAGCTTTCTTT
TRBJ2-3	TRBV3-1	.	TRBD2	CASSQVLRVGPRLAGRADTQYF	TGTGCCAGCAGCCAAGTTCTCAGGGTGGGCCCCCGACTAGCGGGGAGGGCAGATACGCAGTATTTT
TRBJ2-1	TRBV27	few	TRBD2	CASSDGTSGGSEQFF	TGTGCCAGCAGTGACGGGACTAGCGGGGGGTCTGAGCAGTTCTTC
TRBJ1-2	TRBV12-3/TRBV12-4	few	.	CASSLSPPGADGYTF	TGTGCCAGCAGTTTATCCCCTCCTGGGGCGGATGGCTACACCTTC
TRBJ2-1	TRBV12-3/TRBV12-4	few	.	CASTDPDPTKNEQFF	TGTGCCAGCACCGACCCGGACCCCACGAAGAATGAGCAGTTCTTC
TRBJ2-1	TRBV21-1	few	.	CASNPQGSSYNEQFF	TGTGCCAGCAACCCACAGGGGAGCTCCTACAATGAGCAGTTCTTC
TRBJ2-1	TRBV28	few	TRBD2	CASSFPSGSRNEQFF	TGTGCCAGCAGTTTTCCTAGCGGGAGTCGGAATGAGCAGTTCTTC
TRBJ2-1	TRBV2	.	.	CASTELDARGQFF	TGTGCCAGCACCGAGCTCGACGCCAGAGGGCAGTTCTTC
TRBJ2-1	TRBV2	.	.	CASSDGNRHNEQFF	TGTGCCAGCAGTGATGGTAATCGGCACAATGAGCAGTTCTTC
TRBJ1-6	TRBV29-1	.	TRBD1	CSVGQGTSSPLHF	TGCAGCGTTGGACAGGGTACCTCTTCACCCCTCCACTTT
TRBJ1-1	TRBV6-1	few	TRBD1	CASSRGTGASAFF	TGTGCCAGCAGTCGAGGGACAGGGGCGTCAGCTTTCTTT
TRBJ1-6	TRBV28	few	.	CASSAFSSYNSPLHF	TGTGCCAGCAGTGCGTTTAGCTCCTATAATTCACCCCTCCACTTT
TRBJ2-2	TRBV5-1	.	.	CASSFPDPNTGELFF	TGCGCCAGCAGCTTCCCTGACCCGAACACCGGGGAGCTGTTTTTT
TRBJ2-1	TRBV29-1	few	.	CSVEPTGLDEQFF	TGCAGCGTTGAACCAACAGGACTGGATGAGCAGTTCTTC
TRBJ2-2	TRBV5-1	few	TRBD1	CASSSRWTGGDTGELFF	TGCGCCAGCAGCTCGCGATGGACAGGGGGGGACACCGGGGAGCTGTTTTTT
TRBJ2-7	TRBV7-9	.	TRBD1	CASSPNRGPYTYEQYF	TGTGCCAGCAGCCCCAACAGGGGCCCCTATACCTACGAGCAGTACTTC
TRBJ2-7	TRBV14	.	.	CASSASGVGEQYF	TGTGCCAGCAGCGCGTCAGGGGTCGGCGAGCAGTACTTC